This T cell receptor beta chain was identified in a study of blood T cells in healthy people across ages. This clonotype was seen a few times. Then a second PCR, running roughly 7 to 11 cycles, was carried out with a sample-barcoded 5' primer and a J-beta primer mix. Unique molecular identifiers of 12 random nucleotides labeled each cDNA. TCRdb itself ran the 5' RACE reads through MiXCR, one entry per CDR3 protein. In the table there are over 750,000 distinct CDR3 sequences, roughly 25% of which are singletons. CDR1 and CDR2 (germline): MGHDK, SYGVNS. After removal of 8 bases from V and 9 bases from J, the junction contained 4 bases not matched to a gene. The CDR3 totals 12 residues. The sample was also linked to a second study, of T cells of mothers and their children.

The J gene is TRBJ1-6, the V gene TRBV25-1, with 7 positions matching TRBD1. The sequencing sample was made of blood. This sequence was found in a boy younger than 18 in good health. The CDR3, as DNA: TGTGCCAGCGGACAGGTACCTTCACCCCTCCACTTT. Its protein is CASGQVPSPLHF.